Here is one T cell receptor (beta chain) with its context. The antigen this receptor binds is unknown. No much larger clone exists at a distance of one base, and base qualities are not known. The trial excluded patients who had a history of autoimmune disease or who were on systemic immunosuppression. Peripheral blood for TCR sequencing was drawn from every dose cohort at baseline, at cycle 4 day 1 and at cycle 7 day 1. The samples were drawn from a first-in-human, open-label, multicenter phase I dose-escalation trial of ivuxolimab. Adults with locally advanced or metastatic head and neck squamous cell, hepatocellular, melanoma or renal cell carcinoma were enrolled in the trial. CD4+ and CD8+ T cells were sorted separately from peripheral blood before TCR sequencing. Genomic DNA was extracted from sorted cells for sequencing of the TCRbeta CDR3 region. The immunoSEQ Assay was used to sequence the TCRbeta CDR3 regions. TCRdb holds this immuneACCESS table with in-frame rearrangements only. Some clones are missing; in checked studies, unresolved V genes explain under half, and the rest has no known cause. Present in this sample are about 51,000 clones, approximately 84% of which were seen just once. The top ten clonotypes cover 3% to 3.5% of the sample.

The sample originates from a study of OX40 agonist ivuxolimab in advanced cancers. Study-wide context: Ivuxolimab, which targeted the costimulatory receptor OX40 (CD134), was an agonistic, fully human IgG2 monoclonal antibody. The paper describes the monotherapy dose-escalation part (N of about 52 patients) of the phase I trial of ivuxolimab. Peripheral TCRbeta sequencing was intended to test whether TCR sequence diversity was altered and clonal T-cell expansion was caused by ivuxolimab. Intravenous ivuxolimab was administered to patients every 2 weeks at six dose levels: 0.01, 0.1, 0.3, 1.5, 3 and 10 mg/kg. Prior anti-PD-1, anti-PD-L1 or anti-CTLA-4 therapy was permitted, and checkpoint inhibitors had been received by 40% to 50% of dose-escalation patients. In the dose-escalation cohort, 82.7% of patients were male, and the mean age was around 60 years, with a range of 23 to 79. Among the 52 dose-escalation patients, approximately 20 had hepatocellular carcinoma, roughly 15 melanoma, 9 renal cell carcinoma and 9 head and neck cancer. Partial responses occurred in three dose-escalation patients: two with cutaneous melanoma and one with hepatocellular carcinoma. General findings and caveats noted by the study authors: Antigen specificity was not determined for the clonally expanded peripheral T cells. Low levels of normalized T-cell clonal expansion were also shown by some nonresponding patients. Clonal expansion of both CD4+ and CD8+ blood T cells was observed from baseline to week 6 at doses 0.1 to 3.0 mg/kg. Partial responders in the 0.1-3.0 mg/kg groups had among the lowest normalized peripheral clonal expansion, especially among CD8+ T cells. After ivuxolimab, more expanded clones were found on average in CD8+ T cells than in CD4+ T cells.

V is clipped by 0 bases and J by 11 bases, and the sequence between their germline boundaries is 13 bases long. There are 13 amino acids in the CDR3, from cysteine to phenylalanine inclusive. CDR3 DNA only is kept here, 39 bases in frame from base 1. From the germline V gene, CDR1 is MRHNA and CDR2 is SNTAGT. The material was CD4+ or CD8+ T cells sorted from blood, obtained in a trial of the OX40 agonist ivuxolimab. The chain couples TRBV6-4 to TRBJ1-1, with the D gene not clear enough to name. The receptor's source is an adult with an advanced solid tumor such as melanoma, head and neck, liver or kidney cancer. The nucleotides read TGTGCCAGCAGTGACTCGAAGTTACCGGGGGCTTTCTTT. Its protein product is CASSDSKLPGAFF.